This entry lists 17 T cell receptor beta chains sequenced from one sample in a study of blood T cell repertoires in COVID-19 (TCRdb year 2020). The receptor library was made with the immunoSEQ multiplex PCR assay. This is the immuneACCESS table as TCRdb keeps it, with only in-frame sequences that have V and J called. A part of the clones is gone; compared with another copy, unresolved V genes explain less than half, and the rest is unexplained. Here the sample has roughly 200,000 clones; around three quarters occur a single time. The biggest ten clones account for 6.5% to 7% of the sample. Specimen: peripheral blood. The receptors derive from a man between 65 and 80 years old with active or convalescent COVID-19.

The J gene is TRBJ1-1, the V gene TRBV7-2, with D possibly TRBD1 on 5 matching bases. V was clipped by 5 bases and J by 8 bases, with 21 bases between them. The CDR3 loop spans 15 amino acids. The germline gives CDR1 SGHTA, CDR2 FQGNSA. The CDR3 nucleotides are TGTGCCAGCAGCACCCTGGAGGGACCAATCGAGGAAGCTTTCTTT. Translated, it gives CASSTLEGPIEEAFF.

This clone was seen just once. The genes are TRBV2 and TRBJ1-1; a possible D gene is TRBD1 (5 bases). The length of the CDR3 is 15 residues. Germline V gives CDR1 SNHLY, CDR2 FYNNEI. V was pared by 6 bases and J by 2 bases, with 16 bases between. DNA of the CDR3: TGTGCCAGCAGGGCCCGTACGACAGATAACACTGAAGCTTTCTTT. Protein sequence: CASRARTTDNTEAFF. The whole variable domain, filled in from reference TRBV2 and TRBJ1-1, reads EPEVTQTPSHQVTQMGQEVILRCVPISNHLYFYWYRQILGQKVEFLVSFYNNEISEKSEIFDDQFSVERPDGSNFTLKIRSTKLEDSAMYFCASRARTTDNTEAFFGQGTRLTVV.

The chain carries TRBV5-1 and TRBJ1-2, with 7 bases that match TRBD1. Germline V gene lookup returns CDR1 SGHRS and CDR2 YFSETQ. Trimming took 4 bases from V and 5 from J; bases not matched to a gene: 8. The CDR3 has 14 amino acids. CDR3 nucleotide sequence: TGCGCCAGCAGCATCACGACAGGGAATTATGGCTACACCTTC. It codes for CASSITTGNYGYTF.

This clone has only a few counts. The V gene is TRBV9, the J gene TRBJ1-1; TRBD1 might be the D (6 bases). Trimming cost V 0 bases and J 2 bases, with 20 bases left between them. CDR1 is SGDLS, CDR2 YYNGEE, per germline. CDR3 length: 18 residues. The CDR3 region is CASSVGGPSLGVNTEAFF. CDR3 coding DNA: TGTGCCAGCAGCGTAGGGGGGCCGAGCTTGGGGGTAAACACTGAAGCTTTCTTT.

This clone was seen only a few times. The V and J genes are TRBV6-5 and TRBJ2-1; D gene unclear. The CDR3 totals 13 residues. Germline assignment: CDR1 MNHEY and CDR2 SVGAGI. V was clipped by 6 bases and J by 1 base, with 7 bases between them. As DNA, the CDR3 is TGTGCCAGCAGCAAAACATCCTACAATGAGCAGTTCTTC. Translation gives CASSKTSYNEQFF.

This chain uses TRBV11-3 with TRBJ2-3, with D maybe TRBD2 (6 bases). The germline V gene has CDR1 SGHNT and CDR2 YENEEA. The CDR3 covers 16 residues. The V and J ends lost 1 base and 0 bases respectively, with 11 bases between them. This CDR3 is CASSLAGGSSTDTQYF. CDR3 DNA sequence: TGTGCCAGCAGCTTAGCCGGGGGATCTAGCACAGATACGCAGTATTTT.

This chain uses TRBV5-1 with TRBJ2-7; 11 bases align to TRBD2. V shed 4 bases, J shed 0 bases, and the junction held 3 bases outside the gene matches. Germline V gene lookup returns CDR1 SGHRS and CDR2 YFSETQ. The CDR3 covers 15 residues. The CDR3 DNA is TGCGCCAGCAGCGAAACTAGCGGGAGCTCCTACGAGCAGTACTTC. Translation: CASSETSGSSYEQYF.

This chain links TRBV29-1 with TRBJ2-3; D might be TRBD2 (5 bases). The CDR3 contains 14 residues. Germline V CDR1 and CDR2: SQVTM, ANQGSEA. The ends were cut back, 6 bases at V and 0 bases at J, with 13 bases in the middle. The CDR3 region has the DNA TGCAGCGTGGGAGTCACTTTTAGCACAGATACGCAGTATTTT. Its translation: CSVGVTFSTDTQYF.

CDR3 in amino acids: CASSQGYRVTNEKLFF. The CDR3 bases are TGTGCCAGCAGCCAAGGGTACAGGGTGACTAATGAAAAACTGTTTTTT. This sequence joins TRBV14 and TRBJ1-4; D may be TRBD1 (6 bases). The CDR3 sequence is 16 residues long. The germline V gene encodes CDR1 SGHDN and CDR2 FVKESK. The V end was cut by 1 base, the J end by 2 bases, with 11 bases between.

This clone came up once. V gene TRBV30 combines with J gene TRBJ1-1, with 8 bases matching TRBD1. Germline values: CDR1 GTSNPN, CDR2 SVGIG (reference sequence). V lost 4 bases and J lost 3; bases outside the gene matches: 4. This CDR3 has 13 residues. Here the CDR3 reads CAWNRGWDTEAFF. DNA of the CDR3: TGTGCCTGGAACAGGGGGTGGGACACTGAAGCTTTCTTT. The whole variable domain, remainder taken from reference TRBV30 and TRBJ1-1, is SQTIHQWPATLVQPVGSPLSLECTVEGTSNPNLYWYRQAAGRGLQLLFYSVGIGQISSEVPQNLSASRPQDRQFILSSKKLLLSDSGFYLCAWNRGWDTEAFFGQGTRLTVV.

Only one count was recorded for this clone. The gene calls are TRBV6-5 and TRBJ1-4; possibly TRBD1 for D (5 bases). Per germline, CDR1 MNHEY and CDR2 SVGAGI. The CDR3 is 15 residues long. V shed 6 bases and J shed 2 bases, with 13 bases lying between them. The CDR3 region is CASSRGGTTNEKLFF. DNA for the CDR3: TGTGCCAGCAGCCGCGGGGGTACGACTAATGAAAAACTGTTTTTT.

The rearrangement uses TRBV5-1 and TRBJ2-5; 8 bases agree with TRBD2. After removal of 2 bases from V and 3 bases from J, the junction contained 6 bases not matched to a gene. The CDR3 spans 15 residues. The germline gives CDR1 SGHRS, CDR2 YFSETQ. CDR3 sequence (DNA): TGCGCCAGCAGCTTTCGGACTAGCTGGGAAGAGACCCAGTACTTC. Amino acids: CASSFRTSWEETQYF.

The V and J genes are TRBV7-8 and TRBJ2-2, with D perhaps matching TRBD1 (5 bases). The germline V gene encodes CDR1 SGHVS and CDR2 FQNEAQ. The germline V and J ends were trimmed by 3 bases and 2 bases, with 10 bases remaining between them. The CDR3 is 15 amino acids. CDR3 amino acids: CASSFGQINTGELFF. In DNA, the CDR3 is TGTGCCAGCAGCTTCGGACAAATCAACACCGGGGAGCTGTTTTTT. The variable domain in full, with the rest retrieved from reference TRBV7-8 and TRBJ2-2, is GAGVSQSPRYKVAKRGQDVALRCDPISGHVSLFWYQQALGQGPEFLTYFQNEAQLDKSGLPSDRFFAERPEGSVSTLKIQRTQQEDSAVYLCASSFGQINTGELFFGEGSRLTVL.

V and J are TRBV2 and TRBJ2-3; a weak D match, TRBD2 (5 bases). V lost 7 bases, J lost 6 bases, and 11 bases lay in between. The CDR3 has 12 residues. In germline, CDR1 is SNHLY, CDR2 FYNNEI. CDR3 loop: CASTPRGDTQYF. The CDR3 bases are TGTGCCAGCACCCCGAGAGGGGATACGCAGTATTTT.

The rearrangement joins TRBV19 to TRBJ1-2; 11 positions agree with TRBD1. The CDR3 sequence is 16 residues long. With V trimmed by 4 bases and J by 7 bases, 11 bases remained unmatched. Germline lookup yields CDR1 LNHDA and CDR2 SQIVND (reference sequence). The CDR3 spells CASSTTTGQGAFGYTF. The CDR3 bases are TGTGCCAGTAGTACGACGACAGGACAGGGGGCGTTTGGCTACACCTTC.

This clone has a handful of counts. The gene calls are TRBV28 and TRBJ1-5; 8 bases agree with TRBD1. The trim removed 5 bases at V and 1 base at J, leaving 1 base unmatched. There are 14 residues in the CDR3. The germline V gene encodes CDR1 MDHEN and CDR2 SYDVKM. The CDR3 sequence is CASSGQGSNQPQHF. CDR3 nucleotides: TGTGCCAGCAGTGGACAGGGAAGCAATCAGCCCCAGCATTTT.

This rearrangement joins TRBV19 to TRBJ1-2, with TRBD1 matching 9 bases. This CDR3 region has 16 residues. Germline CDR1 reads LNHDA; CDR2 reads SQIVND (reference sequence). V was clipped by 5 bases and J by 5 bases; unmatched bases: 12. CDR3 sequence: CASSPSRDRVRYGYTF. CDR3 coding DNA: TGTGCCAGTAGTCCGTCGAGGGACAGGGTAAGGTATGGCTACACCTTC. Complete variable domain (other parts from reference TRBV19 and TRBJ1-2): DGGITQSPKYLFRKEGQNVTLSCEQNLNHDAMYWYRQDPGQGLRLIYYSQIVNDFQKGDIAEGYSVSREKKESFPLTVTSAQKNPTAFYLCASSPSRDRVRYGYTFGSGTRLTVV.